This TCR beta chain was sequenced for a study of a mutant IDH1 vaccine in newly diagnosed glioma. Study overall: There were eight vaccinations for patients, given in weeks 1, 3, 5, 7, 11, 15, 19 and 23.

Time point of the sample: week 5, during vaccination. Vaccination used 300 ug of mutant IDH1 20-mer peptide per dose, with topical imiquimod. V lost 0 bases to trimming and J lost 2 bases, with 9 bases between them. CDR3 length: 15 residues. In germline, CDR1 is SGHRS, CDR2 YFSETQ. On this clone itself: The target antigen is unknown.

Some clones are missing from TCRdb's copy, which holds only in-frame ones; the method was immunoSEQ multiplex PCR. The table has some 51,000 clones, around 80% seen once. Specimen: PBMCs, collected from a glioma patient whose treatment included an IDH1 peptide vaccine. The sequence was collected from a woman in her thirties or forties with glioma. The genes are TRBV5-1 and TRBJ1-5; D is perhaps TRBD1 (5 bases). In DNA form, the CDR3 reads TGCGCCAGCAGCTTGGGGGGGTTAGGCAATCAGCCCCAGCATTTT. This encodes CASSLGGLGNQPQHF.